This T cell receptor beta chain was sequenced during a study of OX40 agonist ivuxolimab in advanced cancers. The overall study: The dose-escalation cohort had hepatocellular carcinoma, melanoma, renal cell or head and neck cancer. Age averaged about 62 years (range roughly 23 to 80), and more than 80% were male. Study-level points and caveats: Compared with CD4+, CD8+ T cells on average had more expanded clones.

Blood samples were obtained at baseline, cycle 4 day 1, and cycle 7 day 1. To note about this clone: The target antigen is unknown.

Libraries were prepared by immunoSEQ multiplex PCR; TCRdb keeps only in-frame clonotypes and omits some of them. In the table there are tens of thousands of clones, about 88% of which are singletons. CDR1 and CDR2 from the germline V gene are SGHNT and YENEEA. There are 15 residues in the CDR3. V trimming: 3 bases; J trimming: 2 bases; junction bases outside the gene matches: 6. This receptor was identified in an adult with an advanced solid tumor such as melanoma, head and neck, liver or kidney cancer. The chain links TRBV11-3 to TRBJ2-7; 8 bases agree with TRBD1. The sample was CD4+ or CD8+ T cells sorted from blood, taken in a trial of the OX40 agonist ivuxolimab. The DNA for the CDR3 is TGTGCCAGCAGCTTCCAGGGGGCGAGGACCTACGAGCAGTACTTC. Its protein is CASSFQGARTYEQYF.